This T cell receptor beta chain was recorded in a study of T cell repertoires in cytomegalovirus infection. For the study at large: The study used recently identified HLA-C-restricted and well-studied HLA-B-restricted CMV epitopes. It was the public TCR beta signatures that indicated both CMV infection and matching HLA type.

Each CDR3 protein is one row after TCRdb ran MiXCR on the reads. Of roughly 350,000 distinct CDR3 sequences listed, nearly 35% are singletons. Study-level results: The response measured ex vivo was dominated by TCR beta clonotypes (HLA-C-restricted and CMV-specific). Adding up the frequency of public TCR beta families identified people who carried CMV plus the relevant HLA.

In its sample, this clonotype was seen a few times. The target antigen is unknown. Trimming removed 9 bases at V and 2 bases at J, with 11 bases between. CDR3 length: 14 residues. The receptor comes from a human donor in good health (CMV status not recorded). Some clones in this sample may be carry-over from other donors' samples. Sequencing used cultured PBMCs, obtained from culture after CMV antigen stimulation. J is TRBJ1-6 and V is TRBV12-3 or TRBV12-4, with D unclear. CDR3 bases: TGTGCCAGTAGAGGTTCTACCTATAATTCACCCCTCCACTTT. Translation: CASRGSTYNSPLHF.